The 15 T cell receptor beta chains below come from one sample, sequenced in a study of T cell responses to AZD1222 COVID-19 vaccine. Here immunoSEQ multiplex PCR was the method, and the copy in TCRdb shows in-frame clones only, minus some. The table includes approximately 94,000 clones, around 90% detected once. The sequencing here drew on peripheral blood, taken on day 0 of AZD1222 vaccination. Receptor source: an adult in good health.

The CDR3 loop is CASSLAATSTDTQYF. CDR3 in DNA: TGCGCCAGCAGCTTGGCAGCGACTAGCACAGATACGCAGTATTTT. This chain connects TRBV5-1 to TRBJ2-3; D not resolved. CDR1 and CDR2 (germline): SGHRS, YFSETQ. The CDR3 length is 15 residues. The ends were cut back, 0 bases at V and 0 bases at J, with 8 bases in the middle.

The genes are TRBV28 and TRBJ1-6, with D unresolved. Trimming took off 2 bases at V and 0 bases at J, with 20 bases between the two ends. Per the germline V gene, CDR1 is MDHEN and CDR2 is SYDVKM. This CDR3 region has 20 residues. The DNA of the CDR3 is TGTGCCAGCAGTTTACTCACACCTGAATTGTGGAGCTCCTATAATTCACCCCTCCACTTT. Its protein is CASSLLTPELWSSYNSPLHF.

This chain joins TRBV28 and TRBJ2-3; D gene unclear. CDR1 MDHEN and CDR2 SYDVKM come from the germline V gene. Trimming left V 2 bases short and J 3 bases short, with 12 bases between. The CDR3 covers 15 residues. The chain's CDR3 is CASSLLGIGTDTQYF. The CDR3 region has the DNA TGTGCCAGCAGTTTACTTGGGATCGGGACAGATACGCAGTATTTT. Based on the CDR3 plus reference TRBV28 and TRBJ2-3, the full variable domain is DVKVTQSSRYLVKRTGEKVFLECVQDMDHENMFWYRQDPGLGLRLIYFSYDVKMKEKGDIPEGYSVSREKKERFSLILESASTNQTSMYLCASSLLGIGTDTQYFGPGTRLTVL.

The chain links TRBV7-3 to TRBJ2-3; TRBD2 aligns across 7 bases. Trimming removed 2 bases from V and 2 bases from J; junction bases left unmatched: 4. Germline CDR1 SGHTA, CDR2 FQGTGA. The length of the CDR3 is 15 residues. The CDR3 nucleotides read TGTGCCAGCAGCTTAGGGGCGGGAGTCACAGATACGCAGTATTTT. Translating it yields CASSLGAGVTDTQYF.

This clone was counted once. The chain employs TRBV21-1 and TRBJ2-4. TRBV21-1 is termed a pseudogene. This CDR3 has 15 residues. The CDR3 spells CATMEGGRSKNIQYF. For the CDR3, the DNA is TGTGCCACCATGGAGGGGGGCAGAAGCAAAAACATTCAGTACTTC.

This clone came up a few times. This sequence joins TRBV9 and TRBJ2-3; 7 bases are a match to TRBD2. J was trimmed by 2 bases and V by 5 bases; bases with no gene match: 8. Germline-derived CDR1 and CDR2 are SGDLS and YYNGEE. The CDR3 is 15 amino acids. For the CDR3, the DNA is TGTGCCAGCAGGCCCGGTAGCGGGTACACAGATACGCAGTATTTT. Its translation is CASRPGSGYTDTQYF.

V is TRBV6-5 and J is TRBJ2-7, with D unresolved. This CDR3 has 13 amino acids. CDR1 is MNHEY and CDR2 is SVGAGI in the germline V gene. Trimming pared 2 bases from V and 0 bases from J, leaving 5 bases between. CDR3 sequence (DNA): TGTGCCAGCAGTTACGGTATCTCCTACGAGCAGTACTTC. Its translation: CASSYGISYEQYF.

The chain recombines TRBV6-1 with TRBJ2-7; maybe TRBD1 (6 bases). This CDR3 is 15 amino acids long. Germline CDR1 and CDR2: MNHNS and SASEGT. The V end lost 5 bases, the J end lost 0 bases, and 14 bases lay between the germline ends. The CDR3 loop is CASSTTDRISYEQYF. The DNA of the CDR3 is TGTGCCAGCAGTACCACCGACAGGATCTCCTACGAGCAGTACTTC.

A single count supports this clone. The chain carries TRBV14 and TRBJ2-1; the match to TRBD2 covers 10 bases. Germline CDR1 SGHDN, CDR2 FVKESK. The CDR3 runs to 15 residues. With 4 bases clipped from V and 5 bases from J, the junction kept 5 bases outside the gene matches. CDR3 region: CASSRTGLANNEQFF. The CDR3 DNA reads TGTGCCAGCAGCCGAACGGGACTAGCGAACAATGAGCAGTTCTTC.

This chain joins TRBV27 and TRBJ1-5; D remains ambiguous. Between the trimmed V and J ends, which lost 5 bases and 3 bases, there was a span of 11 bases. The germline gives CDR1 MNHEY, CDR2 SMNVEV (reference sequence). The CDR3 totals 14 residues. CDR3 in amino acids: CASSHVRSNQPQHF. Here the CDR3 DNA reads TGTGCCAGCAGTCACGTCAGGTCCAATCAGCCCCAGCATTTT.

This clone appeared a single time. The rearrangement links TRBV11-2 to TRBJ2-1; 8 bases agree with TRBD2. The CDR3 is made up of 16 amino acids. In germline, CDR1 is SGHAT, CDR2 FQNNGV. Trimming removed 5 bases from V and 1 base from J; junction bases left unmatched: 7. In nucleotides, the CDR3 is TGTGCCAGCAGCCTATACAGCGGGGGATCCTACAATGAGCAGTTCTTC. It yields the protein CASSLYSGGSYNEQFF.

The chain links TRBV4-1 to TRBJ2-1; 11 positions agree with TRBD2. After removal of 3 bases from V and 8 bases from J, the junction contained 12 bases not matched to a gene. CDR3 length: 17 residues. Germline loops: CDR1 MGHRA, CDR2 YSYEKL. CDR3 bases: TGCGCCAGCAGCCAGTATTCCGGGACTAGCGGCGTCTATGAGCAGTTCTTC. Translation: CASSQYSGTSGVYEQFF.

The chain carries TRBV2 and TRBJ2-2; 7 nucleotides agree with TRBD2. Germline V gene data show CDR1 as SNHLY and CDR2 as FYNNEI. CDR3 length equals 15 residues. V gave up 2 bases and J gave up 7 bases; unmatched junction bases: 7. CDR3 in amino acids: CASSEQRGFSGELFF. For the CDR3, the DNA is TGTGCCAGCAGTGAACAGCGGGGATTCAGCGGGGAGCTGTTTTTT.

The chain combines TRBV24-1 with TRBJ2-1; 11 bases align to TRBD2. This CDR3 has 16 amino acids. J lost 2 bases, V lost 6 bases, and 5 bases had no gene match. The germline V gene has CDR1 KGHDR and CDR2 SFDVKD. The CDR3, as DNA: TGTGCCACCAGTAAGGGGACTAGCGGACCCTACAATGAGCAGTTCTTC. It translates to CATSKGTSGPYNEQFF.

V is TRBV27 and J is TRBJ2-1; no clear D gene. This CDR3 is built from 17 residues. V lost 0 bases and J lost 3, with 15 bases in between. CDR1 and CDR2 from the germline V gene are MNHEY and SMNVEV (reference sequence). The CDR3 DNA is TGTGCCAGCAGTTTATCGGCTTATCGCCTTATCTACAATGAGCAGTTCTTC. Its translation: CASSLSAYRLIYNEQFF.